What follows are 24 T cell receptor beta chains derived from one specimen sequenced in a study of blood T cell repertoires in COVID-19. The method was immunoSEQ multiplex PCR; TCRdb's version includes in-frame clones alone and lacks a portion of them. The data show some 120,000 clones, with under 95% seen just once and approximately 3.7% held by the top ten. Sequenced: peripheral blood. The origin of the receptors is a man between 45 and 60 years old with active COVID-19.

The V and J genes are TRBV3-1 (or the pseudogene TRBV3-2) and TRBJ2-3, with TRBD2 matching over 9 bases. V shed 6 bases and J 6 bases; nucleotides not matched to a gene: 16. In germline, CDR1 is LGHDT, CDR2 YNNKEL (reference sequence). The CDR3 is 17 residues long. The CDR3 nucleotides read TGTGCCAGCAGAGGGGGCACCGGGACTAGCTCGGGGGATACGCAGTATTTT. Amino acid sequence: CASRGGTGTSSGDTQYF.

The chain is built from TRBV19 and TRBJ2-5; 13 nucleotides agree with TRBD2. Germline CDR1 reads LNHDA; CDR2 reads SQIVND (reference sequence). The CDR3 loop spans 15 amino acids. V shed 4 bases and J 5 bases; nucleotides not matched to a gene: 4. CDR3 protein: CASSKTSGRRETQYF. Here the CDR3 DNA reads TGTGCCAGTAGTAAGACTAGCGGGAGGAGGGAGACCCAGTACTTC.

The chain joins TRBV29-1 to TRBJ1-1; no reliable D call. CDR3 length equals 12 residues. Germline lookup yields CDR1 SQVTM and CDR2 ANQGSEA. V shed 7 bases and J shed 1 base, with 10 bases lying between them. CDR3 DNA sequence: TGCAGCGCCTTTACACCGAACACTGAAGCTTTCTTT. It encodes CSAFTPNTEAFF. Combining the CDR3 with reference TRBV29-1 and TRBJ1-1 gives the whole variable domain SAVISQKPSRDICQRGTSLTIQCQVDSQVTMMFWYRQQPGQSLTLIATANQGSEATYESGFVIDKFPISRPNLTFSTLTVSNMSPEDSSIYLCSAFTPNTEAFFGQGTRLTVV.

The chain combines TRBV19 with TRBJ1-5; the match to TRBD1 covers 8 bases. The trim removed 5 bases at V and 2 bases at J, leaving 23 bases unmatched. Germline V gene lookup returns CDR1 LNHDA and CDR2 SQIVND (reference sequence). The length of the CDR3 is 21 residues. CDR3: CASSRKSQDRELLMGNQPQHF. CDR3 bases: TGTGCCAGTAGTCGTAAATCCCAGGACAGGGAGCTATTGATGGGCAATCAGCCCCAGCATTTT. Drawing the rest from reference TRBV19 and TRBJ1-5, the complete variable domain is DGGITQSPKYLFRKEGQNVTLSCEQNLNHDAMYWYRQDPGQGLRLIYYSQIVNDFQKGDIAEGYSVSREKKESFPLTVTSAQKNPTAFYLCASSRKSQDRELLMGNQPQHFGDGTRLSIL.

The chain recombines TRBV6-2 or TRBV6-3 with TRBJ2-3; 9 bases are a match to TRBD2. Trimming at V came to 0 bases and at J to 5 bases, leaving 9 bases not matched to a gene. The CDR3 spans 17 residues. Germline V gene data show CDR1 as MNHEY and CDR2 as SVGEGT. Written as DNA, the CDR3 is TGTGCCAGCAGTTACTCACCTAGCGGGACCTTGAGAGATACGCAGTATTTT. Encoded protein: CASSYSPSGTLRDTQYF.

V is TRBV19 and J is TRBJ1-3; tentative D call: TRBD1 (5 bases). V lost 7 bases and J 6 bases, leaving 28 bases between the germline ends. Per the germline V gene, CDR1 is LNHDA and CDR2 is SQIVND (reference sequence). The CDR3 is made up of 18 amino acids. The CDR3 DNA sequence: TGTGCCAGTACCCAATCACCAGGGATCGTGGAACCTAAAAACACCATATATTTT. Amino acids: CASTQSPGIVEPKNTIYF.

V gene TRBV10-3 combines with J gene TRBJ2-7; D remains ambiguous. Trimming shortened V by 3 bases and J by 3 bases, and 6 bases separated the two germline ends. Germline CDR1 is ENHRY and CDR2 is SYGVKD. The CDR3 is made up of 12 amino acids. Here the CDR3 DNA reads TGTGCCATCAGTGATACCTACTACGAGCAGTACGTC. This sequence encodes CAISDTYYEQYV.

This clone was observed once. The chain combines TRBV5-1 with TRBJ2-7; 8 nucleotides agree with TRBD1. The germline CDR1 and CDR2 sequences are SGHRS and YFSETQ. This CDR3 comprises 15 residues. The V gene end was trimmed by 3 bases and the J gene end by 5 bases; junction bases not matched to a gene: 10. The CDR3 is CASSSNPGQGHEQYV. The DNA for the CDR3 is TGCGCCAGCAGCTCAAATCCAGGACAGGGCCACGAGCAGTACGTC.

The rearrangement joins TRBV6-5 to TRBJ2-1; tentative D call: TRBD2 (5 bases). Germline assignment: CDR1 MNHEY and CDR2 SVGAGI. The CDR3 totals 14 residues. Trimming left V 7 bases short and J 2 bases short, with 12 bases between. For the CDR3, the DNA is TGTGCCAGCACCGTTAGGGAGACCTACAATGAGCAGTTCTTC. It encodes CASTVRETYNEQFF.

The genes are TRBV29-1 and TRBJ2-3; D may be TRBD2 (6 bases). The CDR3 spans 14 residues. Per the germline V gene, CDR1 is SQVTM and CDR2 is ANQGSEA. Trimming took off 4 bases at V and 2 bases at J, with 13 bases between the two ends. CDR3 in DNA: TGCAGCGTTGGACTAGTCGGTGACACAGATACGCAGTATTTT. It translates to CSVGLVGDTDTQYF.

V is TRBV11-2 and J is TRBJ2-2, with 9 bases identical to TRBD1. The V and J ends lost 5 bases and 5 bases, in that order; junction bases with no gene match: 6. CDR3 length: 15 residues. Germline V gives CDR1 SGHAT, CDR2 FQNNGV. CDR3 nucleotides: TGTGCCAGCAGCAAGGGGACAGGGAGGACCGGGGAGCTGTTTTTT. Its translation: CASSKGTGRTGELFF.

V is TRBV28 and J is TRBJ2-1, with a weak D call TRBD2 (6 bases). Germline lookup yields CDR1 MDHEN and CDR2 SYDVKM. The length of the CDR3 is 14 residues. V lost 8 bases, J lost 10 bases, and 21 bases lay in between. DNA of the CDR3: TGTGCCAGCGCCAATCTGGCGGGATTGGGAGAGCAGTTCTTC. Translated, it gives CASANLAGLGEQFF.

The sample holds one count of this clone. The CDR3 here is CASSSKTGRETQYF. As DNA, the CDR3 is TGTGCCAGCTCATCTAAGACAGGGAGGGAGACCCAGTACTTC. The chain has TRBV18 and TRBJ2-5, with D perhaps TRBD1 (7 bases). The ends were cut back, 5 bases at V and 5 bases at J, with 15 bases in the middle. This CDR3 spans 14 amino acids. Germline V gene sequence: CDR1 KGHSH, CDR2 LQKENI.

The rearrangement uses TRBV5-1 and TRBJ2-7; maybe TRBD1 (6 bases). This CDR3 region has 12 residues. CDR1 and CDR2 from the germline V gene are SGHRS and YFSETQ. V was cut by 3 bases and J by 5 bases, with 9 bases left in between. As DNA, the CDR3 is TGCGCCAGCAGCTCACAGGGTCACGAGCAGTACTTC. Its translation is CASSSQGHEQYF.

This chain links TRBV12-3 or TRBV12-4 with TRBJ2-1; the D gene is possibly TRBD1 (5 bases). The V gene lost 4 bases and the J gene lost 6 bases, with 7 bases spanning the gap. The CDR3 is made up of 12 amino acids. CDR3 nucleotide sequence: TGTGCCAGCAGTTCAGGGTTCAATGAGCAGTTCTTC. Amino acid sequence: CASSSGFNEQFF.

The rearrangement uses TRBV30 and TRBJ2-7; weak D call: TRBD2 (6 bases). From germline, CDR1 is GTSNPN and CDR2 SVGIG (reference sequence). V lost 1 base and J 4 bases, leaving 14 bases between the germline ends. CDR3 length equals 14 residues. CDR3 coding DNA: TGTGCCTGGAGTGCCTATAGCGGAAGGTACGAGCAGTACGTC. The encoded protein is CAWSAYSGRYEQYV.

The V and J genes are TRBV21-1 and TRBJ2-1; TRBD2 reflects the table's D call only, with no check against the DNA. TRBV21-1 is an annotated pseudogene. CDR3 length: 17 residues. This chain's CDR3 is CASSKGGLAEGKNEQFF. DNA for the CDR3: TGTGCCAGCAGCAAAGGAGGACTAGCGGAGGGGAAGAATGAGCAGTTCTTC.

V is TRBV10-1 and J is TRBJ2-1; D is possibly TRBD1 (5 bases). With 3 bases removed from V and 3 bases from J, the gap between germline ends came to 18 bases. The germline V gene encodes CDR1 WNHNN and CDR2 SYGVQD (reference sequence). This CDR3 has 17 residues. CDR3 nucleotide sequence: TGCGCCAGCAGTGATAGACCCCCGACAGCGAACTACAATGAGCAGTTCTTC. This codes for CASSDRPPTANYNEQFF.

The V and J genes are TRBV2 and TRBJ1-5; the D gene is possibly TRBD1 (5 bases). The ends were cut back, 6 bases at V and 7 bases at J, with 16 bases in the middle. The germline gives CDR1 SNHLY, CDR2 FYNNEI. The CDR3 covers 14 residues. The CDR3 sequence: CASRGGMGSQPQHF. For the CDR3, the DNA is TGTGCCAGCAGGGGGGGGATGGGGTCCCAGCCCCAGCATTTT. Variable domain in full (rest from reference TRBV2 and TRBJ1-5): EPEVTQTPSHQVTQMGQEVILRCVPISNHLYFYWYRQILGQKVEFLVSFYNNEISEKSEIFDDQFSVERPDGSNFTLKIRSTKLEDSAMYFCASRGGMGSQPQHFGDGTRLSIL.

This chain uses TRBV30 with TRBJ1-1; 9 nucleotides line up with TRBD1. Trimming cost V 2 bases and J 7 bases; bases outside gene matches: 5. Germline V gene sequence: CDR1 GTSNPN, CDR2 SVGIG (reference sequence). The CDR3 has 13 amino acids. The CDR3 region is CAWSTQGANEAFF. The CDR3 DNA follows: TGTGCCTGGAGTACACAGGGGGCGAATGAAGCTTTCTTT.

The V call is TRBV3-1 (or the pseudogene TRBV3-2), the J call TRBJ1-1; maybe TRBD1 (5 bases). The germline CDR1 and CDR2 sequences are LGHDT and YNNKEL (reference sequence). V lost 7 bases, J lost 4 bases, and 19 bases lay in between. The CDR3 length is 15 residues. This chain's CDR3 is CASISGDGGLTEAFF. The CDR3, as DNA: TGTGCCAGCATATCGGGGGACGGGGGACTCACTGAAGCTTTCTTT.

The chain uses TRBV27 and TRBJ2-7, with D maybe TRBD1 (6 bases). Looked up from germline, CDR1 is MNHEY and CDR2 is SMNVEV (reference sequence). V dropped 8 bases and J dropped 4 bases, with 9 bases sitting between them. The CDR3 totals 11 residues. The CDR3 DNA reads TGTGCCAGCGGACAGTCATACGAGCAGTACTTC. As protein: CASGQSYEQYF.

The chain joins TRBV6-5 to TRBJ1-5; 8 bases agree with TRBD1. The ends lost 6 bases at V and 0 bases at J; junction bases unmatched: 4. CDR3 length: 15 amino acids. In germline, CDR1 is MNHEY, CDR2 SVGAGI. CDR3 coding DNA: TGTGCCAGCAGAATGCAGGGGGCTAGCAATCAGCCCCAGCATTTT. This codes for CASRMQGASNQPQHF.

V and J are TRBV5-6 and TRBJ1-6, with D hard to call. Germline CDR1 is SGHDT and CDR2 is YYEEEE. The germline V and J ends were trimmed by 0 bases and 8 bases, with 6 bases remaining between them. This CDR3 has 13 residues. The CDR3 DNA reads TGTGCCAGCAGCTTGGGGCTCTATTCACCCCTCCACTTT. Its protein product is CASSLGLYSPLHF. Together with reference TRBV5-6 and TRBJ1-6, the CDR3 gives the full variable domain: DAGVTQSPTHLIKTRGQQVTLRCSPKSGHDTVSWYQQALGQGPQFIFQYYEEEERQRGNFPDRFSGHQFPNYSSELNVNALLLGDSALYLCASSLGLYSPLHFGNGTRLTVT.